The clone carrying this T cell receptor beta chain was recorded at least ten times. Its antigen is undetermined. Breast cancer patients provided tissue from their axillary draining lymph nodes. TCRdb reprocessed the multiplex PCR reads via MiXCR and lists one record per CDR3 protein. The profile shows around 190,000 distinct CDR3 sequences, roughly 30% of them singletons. The data are from a study of breast tumors, draining lymph nodes, adjacent tissues. Study findings and constraints: Tumor repertoires ranked between lymph nodes and nontumor tissue in diversity, with V and J gene preferences.

Sequencing input: axillary lymph node tissue. This clonotype was sampled from a female donor with breast cancer. Some clones in this sample may be carry-over from other donors' samples.

The CDR3 sequence: CSVWLAGHNEQFF. As DNA, the CDR3 is TGCAGCGTTTGGTTAGCGGGGCACAATGAGCAGTTCTTC. This sequence joins TRBV29-1 and TRBJ2-1, with 8 bases that match TRBD2. Germline loops: CDR1 SQVTM, CDR2 ANQGSEA. The CDR3 totals 13 residues. The ends lost 5 bases at V and 5 bases at J; junction bases unmatched: 5.